This T cell receptor beta chain was documented in a study of shared clonotypes between healthy human individuals. Concerning this clone: Its antigen is as yet unknown.

Clones were sequenced by immunoSEQ multiplex PCR, and TCRdb holds only the in-frame ones, with some missing. The repertoire includes 1.4 million to 1.5 million clones, approximately 96% of them detected once, and roughly 1.1% sits in the top ten. Overall study results and limits: Clonotypes not shared had lower generation probabilities than those common to all four donors. Memory subsets generally showed lower estimated richness than naive subsets.

Germline loops: CDR1 SGHRS, CDR2 YFSETQ. V was pared by 0 bases and J by 11 bases, with 9 bases of the junction left unmatched. The CDR3 loop spans 14 amino acids. The sequence was collected from a young man in good health. The sequenced sample was naive CD4+ T cells sorted from blood. Subset noted: CD45RA+ positively selected. The chain is built from TRBV5-1 and TRBJ1-1; 8 nucleotides agree with TRBD1. CDR3 sequence (DNA): TGCGCCAGCAGCTTGGAGGCAGGGGGCGGTGGGGCTTTCTTT. As protein: CASSLEAGGGGAFF.